This TCR beta chain was profiled in a study of T cells after yellow fever vaccination. Study in general: For low cell numbers, libraries were made with SMART-Seq v4 Ultra Low Input. Broader study findings: Overlap between CD4 and CD8 compartments was detected for a small share of clonotypes.

To note about this clonotype: Its target is not known.

The authors made TCR cDNA by 5'RACE template switching, adding a universal primer site and UMIs. One entry per CDR3 protein, called by TCRdb with MiXCR from the 5' RACE reads. Among 100,000 to 150,000 distinct CDR3 sequences, 8% to 10% were seen once, and the ten largest hold almost 40%. V was cut by 7 bases and J by 3 bases, with 10 bases left in between. Germline lookup yields CDR1 MNHEY and CDR2 SMNVEV (reference sequence). The CDR3 extends over 13 amino acids. This clonotype originated in a young man who received the YFV17D yellow fever vaccine. The chain has TRBV27 and TRBJ2-1; tentatively, D is TRBD1 (5 bases). The starting material was CD8+ T cells sorted from PBMCs, obtained on the day of the yellow fever booster vaccination. The CDR3 nucleotides read TGTGCCAGCACCGGACAAATCTACAATGAGCAGTTCTTC. Its protein product is CASTGQIYNEQFF.